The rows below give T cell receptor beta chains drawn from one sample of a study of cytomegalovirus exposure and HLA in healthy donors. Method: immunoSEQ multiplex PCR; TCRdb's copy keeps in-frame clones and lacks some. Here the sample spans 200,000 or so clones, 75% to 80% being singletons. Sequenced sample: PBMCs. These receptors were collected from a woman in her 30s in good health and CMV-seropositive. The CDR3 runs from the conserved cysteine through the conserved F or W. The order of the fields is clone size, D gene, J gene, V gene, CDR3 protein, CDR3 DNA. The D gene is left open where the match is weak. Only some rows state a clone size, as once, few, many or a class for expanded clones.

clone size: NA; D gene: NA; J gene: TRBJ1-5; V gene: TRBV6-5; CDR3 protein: CASSDYGNQPQHF; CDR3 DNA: TGTGCCAGCAGTGACTACGGGAATCAGCCCCAGCATTTT
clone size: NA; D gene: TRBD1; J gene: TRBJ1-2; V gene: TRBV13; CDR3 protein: CASSRRDRGRTNYGYTF; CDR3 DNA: TGTGCCAGCAGCCGCCGGGACAGGGGGCGTACTAACTATGGCTACACCTTC
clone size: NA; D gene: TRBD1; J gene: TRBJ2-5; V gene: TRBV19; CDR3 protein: CASSATGAPTQYF; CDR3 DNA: TGTGCCAGTAGTGCGACAGGGGCCCCCACCCAGTACTTC
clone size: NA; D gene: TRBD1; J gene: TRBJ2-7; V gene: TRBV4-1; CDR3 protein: CASSRGQGAYEQYF; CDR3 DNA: TGCGCCAGCAGCCGGGGACAGGGGGCCTACGAGCAGTACTTC
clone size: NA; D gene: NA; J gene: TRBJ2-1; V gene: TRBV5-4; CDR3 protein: CASSLILLGALHYNEQFF; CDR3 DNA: TGTGCCAGCAGCTTGATCCTATTGGGGGCCCTACATTACAATGAGCAGTTCTTC
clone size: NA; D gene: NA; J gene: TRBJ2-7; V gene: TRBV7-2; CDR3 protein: CASSLSEISSYEQYF; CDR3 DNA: TGTGCCAGCAGCTTATCTGAAATCAGCTCCTACGAGCAGTACTTC
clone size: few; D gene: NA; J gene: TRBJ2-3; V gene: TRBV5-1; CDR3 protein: CASRIREATDTQYF; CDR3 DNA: TGCGCCAGCAGGATCAGGGAAGCCACAGATACGCAGTATTTT
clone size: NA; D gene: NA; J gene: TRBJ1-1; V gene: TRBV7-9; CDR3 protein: CASGAGREAFF; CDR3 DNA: TGTGCCAGCGGGGCAGGGCGCGAAGCTTTCTTT
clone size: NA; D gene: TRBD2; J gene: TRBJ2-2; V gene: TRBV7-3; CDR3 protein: CASSSLAAGELFF; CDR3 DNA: TGTGCCAGCAGCTCCCTAGCGGCCGGGGAGCTGTTTTTT
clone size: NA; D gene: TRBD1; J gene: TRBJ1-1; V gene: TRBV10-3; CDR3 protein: CAIRPGQGARNTEAFF; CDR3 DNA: TGTGCCATCAGGCCGGGACAGGGGGCGAGGAACACTGAAGCTTTCTTT
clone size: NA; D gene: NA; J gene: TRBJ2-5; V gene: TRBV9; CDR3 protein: CASAGGRGLRQETQYF; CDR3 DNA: TGTGCCAGTGCCGGTGGCAGGGGCCTTCGACAAGAGACCCAGTACTTC
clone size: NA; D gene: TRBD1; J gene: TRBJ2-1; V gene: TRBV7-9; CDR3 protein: CASSARDRDNEQFF; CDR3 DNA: TGTGCCAGCAGCGCGCGGGACAGGGACAATGAGCAGTTCTTC
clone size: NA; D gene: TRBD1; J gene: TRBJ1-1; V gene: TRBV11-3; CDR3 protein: CASSNPGGTEAFF; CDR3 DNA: TGTGCCAGCAGCAATCCAGGGGGCACTGAAGCTTTCTTT
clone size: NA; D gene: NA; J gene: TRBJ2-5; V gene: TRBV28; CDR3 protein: CASSLLESTNKYF; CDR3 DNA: TGTGCCAGCAGTTTATTGGAGTCAACAAACAAGTACTTC
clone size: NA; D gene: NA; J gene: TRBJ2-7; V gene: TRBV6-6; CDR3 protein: CASSLRADYEQYF; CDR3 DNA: TGTGCCAGCAGTTTGAGGGCCGACTACGAGCAGTACTTC
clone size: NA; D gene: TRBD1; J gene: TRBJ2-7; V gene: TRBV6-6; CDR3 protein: CASSYGTASSYEQYF; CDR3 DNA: TGTGCCAGCAGTTATGGGACAGCCAGCTCCTACGAGCAGTACTTC
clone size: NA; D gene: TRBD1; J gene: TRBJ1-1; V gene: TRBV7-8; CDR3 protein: CASSLKGRTGLNTEAFF; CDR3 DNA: TGTGCCAGCAGCTTAAAAGGTCGGACAGGACTAAACACTGAAGCTTTCTTT
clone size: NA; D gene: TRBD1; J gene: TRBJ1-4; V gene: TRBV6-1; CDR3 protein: CAIETGSTNEKLFF; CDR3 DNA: TGTGCCATCGAGACAGGGTCAACTAATGAAAAACTGTTTTTT
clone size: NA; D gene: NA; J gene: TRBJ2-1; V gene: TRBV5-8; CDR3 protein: CATPRGRYNEQFF; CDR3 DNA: TGTGCCACCCCCAGGGGACGCTACAATGAGCAGTTCTTC
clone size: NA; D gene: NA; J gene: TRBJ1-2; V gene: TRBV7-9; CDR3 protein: CASSPDLYYGYTF; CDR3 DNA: TGTGCCAGCAGCCCCGACTTATACTATGGCTACACCTTC
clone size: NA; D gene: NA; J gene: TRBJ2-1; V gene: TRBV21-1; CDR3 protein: CASSKKPRRDTSYNEQFF; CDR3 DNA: TGTGCCAGCAGCAAAAAGCCTCGTCGGGACACCTCCTACAATGAGCAGTTCTTC
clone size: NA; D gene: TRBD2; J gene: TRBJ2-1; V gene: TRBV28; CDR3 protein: CASTSGRLRSYNEQFF; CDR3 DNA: TGTGCCAGCACTAGCGGGAGACTCCGCTCCTACAATGAGCAGTTCTTC
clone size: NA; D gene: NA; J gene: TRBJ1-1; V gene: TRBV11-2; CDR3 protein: CASSFLQGLSEAFF; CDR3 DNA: TGTGCCAGCAGCTTTCTCCAGGGTTTATCTGAAGCTTTCTTT
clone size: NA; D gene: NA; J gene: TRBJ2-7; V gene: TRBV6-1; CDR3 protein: CASSGQLSSYEQYF; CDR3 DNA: TGTGCCAGCAGTGGACAGTTAAGCTCCTACGAGCAGTACTTC
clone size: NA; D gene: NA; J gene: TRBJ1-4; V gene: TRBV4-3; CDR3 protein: CASSQSSVGEKLFF; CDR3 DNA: TGCGCCAGCAGCCAATCCTCGGTCGGGGAAAAACTGTTTTTT
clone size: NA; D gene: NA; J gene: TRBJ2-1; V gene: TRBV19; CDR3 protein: CASSMMREQFF; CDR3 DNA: TGTGCCAGTAGTATGATGCGGGAGCAGTTCTTC
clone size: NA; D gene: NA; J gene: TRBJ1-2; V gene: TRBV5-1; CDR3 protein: CASSSTGQVRAGYTF; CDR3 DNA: TGCGCCAGCAGCTCCACAGGGCAGGTTAGGGCTGGCTACACCTTC
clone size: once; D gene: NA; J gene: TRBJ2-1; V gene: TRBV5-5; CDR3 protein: CASRKGAYNEQFF; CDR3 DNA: TGTGCCAGCAGAAAGGGGGCCTACAATGAGCAGTTCTTC
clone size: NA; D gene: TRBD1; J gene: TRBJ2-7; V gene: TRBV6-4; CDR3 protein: CASSQSRDRPANYEQYF; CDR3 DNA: TGTGCCAGCTCCCAGAGCCGGGACAGGCCGGCTAACTACGAGCAGTACTTC
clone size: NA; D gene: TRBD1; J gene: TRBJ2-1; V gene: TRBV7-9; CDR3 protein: CASSPDRGNSNEQFF; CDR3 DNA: TGTGCCAGCAGCCCTGACAGGGGGAACTCCAATGAGCAGTTCTTC
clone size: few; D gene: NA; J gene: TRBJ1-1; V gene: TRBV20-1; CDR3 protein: CSAQMNTEAFF; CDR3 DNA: TGCAGTGCCCAAATGAACACTGAAGCTTTCTTT
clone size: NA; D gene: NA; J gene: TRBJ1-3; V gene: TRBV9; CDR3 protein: CASSPQGAPGNTIYF; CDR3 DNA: TGTGCCAGCAGCCCGCAAGGGGCCCCTGGAAACACCATATATTTT
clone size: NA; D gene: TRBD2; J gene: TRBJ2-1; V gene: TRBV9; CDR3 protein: CASSVGAGGHLNEQFF; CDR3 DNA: TGTGCCAGCAGCGTAGGCGCGGGGGGGCATCTCAATGAGCAGTTCTTC
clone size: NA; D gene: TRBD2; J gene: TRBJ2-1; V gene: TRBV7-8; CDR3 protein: CASSPRTREASVYNEQFF; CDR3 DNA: TGTGCCAGCAGCCCACGGACGCGGGAGGCAAGTGTTTACAATGAGCAGTTCTTC
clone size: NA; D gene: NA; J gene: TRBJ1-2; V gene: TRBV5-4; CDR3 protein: CASSSPKTEWYGYTF; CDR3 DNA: TGTGCCAGCAGCTCCCCTAAGACAGAGTGGTATGGCTACACCTTC
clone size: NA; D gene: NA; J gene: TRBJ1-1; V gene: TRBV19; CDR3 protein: CASSIGRGNGAFF; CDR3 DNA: TGTGCCAGTAGTATCGGTAGGGGGAACGGAGCTTTCTTT
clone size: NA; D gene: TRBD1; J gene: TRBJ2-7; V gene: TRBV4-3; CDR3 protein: CASSLRTGPYEQYF; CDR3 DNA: TGCGCCAGCAGCCTCCGGACAGGACCCTACGAGCAGTACTTC
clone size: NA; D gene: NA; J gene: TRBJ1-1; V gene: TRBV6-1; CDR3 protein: CASSDVLNTEAFF; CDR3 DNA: TGTGCCAGCAGTGACGTTTTGAACACTGAAGCTTTCTTT
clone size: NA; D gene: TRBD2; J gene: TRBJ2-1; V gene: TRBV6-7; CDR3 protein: CARLELAGACPYNEQFF; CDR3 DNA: TGTGCCCGCTTGGAGCTAGCGGGGGCCTGTCCTTACAATGAGCAGTTCTTC
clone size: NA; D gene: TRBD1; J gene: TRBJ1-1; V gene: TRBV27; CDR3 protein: CASSFSQGVDTEAFF; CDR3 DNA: TGTGCCAGCAGTTTCTCACAGGGGGTGGACACTGAAGCTTTCTTT
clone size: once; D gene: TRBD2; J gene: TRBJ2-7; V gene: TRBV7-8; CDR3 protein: CASSSDGLAGTYEQYF; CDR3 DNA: TGTGCCAGCAGCTCGGACGGACTAGCGGGTACATACGAGCAGTACTTC
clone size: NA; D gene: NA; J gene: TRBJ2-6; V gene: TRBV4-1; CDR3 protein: CASSQDTSSGANVLTF; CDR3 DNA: TGCGCCAGCAGCCAAGATACCAGCTCTGGGGCCAACGTCCTGACTTTC
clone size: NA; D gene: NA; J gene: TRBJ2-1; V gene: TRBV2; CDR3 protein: CASSESGTTMENEQFF; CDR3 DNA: TGTGCCAGCAGTGAATCCGGGACAACTATGGAGAATGAGCAGTTCTTC
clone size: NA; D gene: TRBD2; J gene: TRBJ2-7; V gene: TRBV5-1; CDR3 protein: CASRQSLPVAGSYEQYF; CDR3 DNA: TGCGCCAGCAGACAGTCCCTTCCCGTAGCGGGATCCTACGAGCAGTACTTC